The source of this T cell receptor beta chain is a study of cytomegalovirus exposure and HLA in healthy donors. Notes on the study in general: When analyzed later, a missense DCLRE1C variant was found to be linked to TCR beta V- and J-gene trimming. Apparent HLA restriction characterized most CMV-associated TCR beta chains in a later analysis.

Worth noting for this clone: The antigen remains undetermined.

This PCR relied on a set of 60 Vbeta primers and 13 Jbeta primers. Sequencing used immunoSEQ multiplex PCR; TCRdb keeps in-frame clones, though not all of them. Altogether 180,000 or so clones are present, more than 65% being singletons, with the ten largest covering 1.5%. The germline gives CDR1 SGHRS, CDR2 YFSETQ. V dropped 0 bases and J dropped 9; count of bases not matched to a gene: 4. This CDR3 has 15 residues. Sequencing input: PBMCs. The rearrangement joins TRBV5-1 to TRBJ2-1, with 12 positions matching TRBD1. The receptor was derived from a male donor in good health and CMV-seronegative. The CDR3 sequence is CASSLAGQGASEQFF. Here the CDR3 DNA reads TGCGCCAGCAGCTTGGCGGGACAGGGGGCGTCTGAGCAGTTCTTC. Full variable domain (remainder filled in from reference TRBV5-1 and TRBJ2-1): KAGVTQTPRYLIKTRGQQVTLSCSPISGHRSVSWYQQTPGQGLQFLFEYFSETQRNKGNFPGRFSGRQFSNSRSEMNVSTLELGDSALYLCASSLAGQGASEQFFGPGTRLTVL.